Listed here are 30 T cell receptor beta chains from one sample, sequenced in a study of T cell repertoires in ileal Crohn's disease. The repertoire was sequenced with immunoSEQ multiplex PCR; TCRdb's copy has only in-frame clones and lacks some. The table includes about 16,000 clones, about 93% detected once. Sequenced sample: ileal tissue. The receptors stem from an adult with Crohn's disease.

The chain joins TRBV19 to TRBJ1-6; D gene unclear. The V end was cut by 2 bases, the J end by 15 bases, with 14 bases between. Germline CDR1 reads LNHDA; CDR2 reads SQIVND (reference sequence). The CDR3 totals 13 residues. CDR3 region: CASSILSAPGLHF. DNA of the CDR3: TGTGCCAGTAGTATATTGTCCGCTCCGGGCCTCCACTTT. Supplemented by reference TRBV19 and TRBJ1-6, the full variable domain reads DGGITQSPKYLFRKEGQNVTLSCEQNLNHDAMYWYRQDPGQGLRLIYYSQIVNDFQKGDIAEGYSVSREKKESFPLTVTSAQKNPTAFYLCASSILSAPGLHFGNGTRLTVT.

The chain combines TRBV10-3 with TRBJ1-2; D is possibly TRBD1 (6 bases). Trimming shortened V by 5 bases and J by 3 bases, and 7 bases separated the two germline ends. The length of the CDR3 is 12 residues. Looked up from germline, CDR1 is ENHRY and CDR2 is SYGVKD. The CDR3, as DNA: TGTGCCATCAGTAGGACAGACTATGGCTACACCTTC. Amino acid sequence: CAISRTDYGYTF.

V usage is TRBV20-1 and J usage is TRBJ1-2; D remains ambiguous. Germline lookup yields CDR1 DFQATT and CDR2 SNEGSKA (reference sequence). Trimming took off 4 bases at V and 7 bases at J, with 10 bases between the two ends. The CDR3 is made up of 11 amino acids. CDR3 protein: CSATGKRGYTF. CDR3 sequence (DNA): TGCAGTGCTACGGGGAAACGTGGCTACACCTTC.

The rearrangement links TRBV5-4 to TRBJ2-1, with 7 bases fitting TRBD2. Germline V gives CDR1 SGHNT, CDR2 YYREEE (reference sequence). The CDR3 is 14 amino acids. V trimming: 4 bases; J trimming: 1 base; junction bases outside the gene matches: 2. This CDR3 reads CASSGSGSYNEQFF. The CDR3 nucleotides read TGTGCCAGCAGCGGTAGCGGGTCCTACAATGAGCAGTTCTTC.

This clone is a singleton in its sample. The rearrangement uses TRBV5-1 and TRBJ2-6; D might be TRBD1 (5 bases). Germline V lookup: CDR1 SGHRS, CDR2 YFSETQ. The length of the CDR3 is 19 residues. The V end lost 0 bases, the J end lost 0 bases, and 16 bases lay between the germline ends. This CDR3 is CASSLALSQGTSGANVLTF. The CDR3, as DNA: TGCGCCAGCAGCTTGGCACTCTCGCAGGGAACCTCTGGGGCCAACGTCCTGACTTTC.

The chain combines TRBV15 with TRBJ1-1; D is uncertain. Germline V CDR1 and CDR2: LNHNV, YYDKDF (reference sequence). There are 15 residues in the CDR3. V lost 4 bases and J 0 bases, leaving 12 bases between the germline ends. CDR3 protein: CATSNADSMNTEAFF. The CDR3 bases are TGTGCCACCAGCAACGCGGATTCCATGAACACTGAAGCTTTCTTT.

The V call is TRBV6-4, the J call TRBJ2-1; possibly TRBD2 for D (7 bases). CDR1 and CDR2 (germline): MRHNA, SNTAGT. The CDR3 length is 14 residues. The ends were cut back, 5 bases at V and 8 bases at J, with 16 bases in the middle. CDR3 in DNA: TGTGCCAGCAGTCTGGCGGGGGCCTGGGATGAGCAGTTCTTC. Translating gives CASSLAGAWDEQFF.

The CDR3 nucleotides are TGTGCCAGTAGTATACATAGCGGGTTACTTAATGAGCAGTTCTTC. Its translation is CASSIHSGLLNEQFF. V is TRBV19 and J is TRBJ2-1; TRBD2 aligns across 7 bases. Per the germline V gene, CDR1 is LNHDA and CDR2 is SQIVND (reference sequence). The CDR3 is 15 residues long. With 2 bases clipped from V and 7 bases from J, the junction kept 8 bases outside the gene matches.

The chain's CDR3 is CAWSYGDPSGATNEKLFF. The CDR3 DNA follows: TGTGCCTGGAGCTACGGGGATCCCTCGGGGGCAACTAATGAAAAACTGTTTTTT. J is TRBJ1-4 and V is TRBV30, with D possibly TRBD1 on 5 matching bases. Germline-derived CDR1 and CDR2 are GTSNPN and SVGIG (reference sequence). V was shortened by 3 bases and J by 0 bases, with 20 bases between the two germline ends. The CDR3 contains 18 residues.

The chain joins TRBV5-1 to TRBJ2-1, with D perhaps matching TRBD1 (5 bases). Trimming removed 2 bases from V and 7 bases from J, with 16 bases in between. The germline gives CDR1 SGHRS, CDR2 YFSETQ. The CDR3 is 15 amino acids. This CDR3 reads CASSLSGMSRNEQFF. CDR3 sequence (DNA): TGCGCCAGCAGCTTATCAGGGATGAGTCGGAATGAGCAGTTCTTC. The full variable domain, rest sourced from reference TRBV5-1 and TRBJ2-1, is KAGVTQTPRYLIKTRGQQVTLSCSPISGHRSVSWYQQTPGQGLQFLFEYFSETQRNKGNFPGRFSGRQFSNSRSEMNVSTLELGDSALYLCASSLSGMSRNEQFFGPGTRLTVL.

The chain has TRBV28 and TRBJ1-2; the D gene is possibly TRBD1 (5 bases). Between the trimmed V and J ends, which lost 5 bases and 4 bases, there was a span of 17 bases. Germline V CDR1 and CDR2: MDHEN, SYDVKM. CDR3 length: 15 amino acids. CDR3 nucleotides: TGTGCCAGCAGTAAAAAGCCGCAGGGAGGCTATGGCTACACCTTC. Translated, it gives CASSKKPQGGYGYTF.

The J gene is TRBJ1-2, the V gene TRBV5-1; D is possibly TRBD1 (5 bases). The CDR3 loop spans 13 amino acids. In germline, CDR1 is SGHRS, CDR2 YFSETQ. V lost 1 base and J 8 bases, leaving 12 bases between the germline ends. This CDR3 is CASSLSSGWGYTF. The CDR3, as DNA: TGCGCCAGCAGCTTGAGTTCAGGGTGGGGCTACACCTTC.

The V gene is TRBV7-8, the J gene TRBJ2-7; tentatively, D is TRBD1 (6 bases). The CDR3 extends over 15 amino acids. Between the trimmed V and J ends, which lost 5 bases and 0 bases, there was a span of 14 bases. Germline V lookup: CDR1 SGHVS, CDR2 FQNEAQ. The chain's CDR3 is CASSPLATGSYEQYF. The DNA of the CDR3 is TGTGCCAGCAGCCCCCTCGCGACAGGCTCCTACGAGCAGTACTTC. Full variable domain (missing parts from reference TRBV7-8 and TRBJ2-7): GAGVSQSPRYKVAKRGQDVALRCDPISGHVSLFWYQQALGQGPEFLTYFQNEAQLDKSGLPSDRFFAERPEGSVSTLKIQRTQQEDSAVYLCASSPLATGSYEQYFGPGTRLTVT.

The CDR3 is CASSINSYSGNTIYF. The CDR3 DNA sequence: TGTGCCAGTAGTATAAATAGTTACTCTGGAAACACCATATATTTT. The V and J genes are TRBV19 and TRBJ1-3; D is uncertain. Looked up from germline, CDR1 is LNHDA and CDR2 is SQIVND (reference sequence). V lost 2 bases and J 0 bases, leaving 8 bases between the germline ends. CDR3 length equals 15 residues.

This sequence joins TRBV6-1 and TRBJ1-5, with D maybe TRBD1 (6 bases). The CDR3 extends over 13 amino acids. Germline assignment: CDR1 MNHNS and CDR2 SASEGT. V shed 11 bases and J shed 2 bases, with 13 bases lying between them. The CDR3, as DNA: TGTGCCTGCCAACAGGGTGGCAATCAGCCCCAGCATTTT. Its protein is CACQQGGNQPQHF.

The chain combines TRBV2 with TRBJ1-1; TRBD1 matches 7 bases. Germline CDR1 is SNHLY and CDR2 is FYNNEI. This CDR3 contains 15 residues. V lost 1 base and J lost 2; bases outside the gene matches: 4. The CDR3 region has the DNA TGTGCCAGCAGTGAAGTAAGGGGGCCCAACACTGAAGCTTTCTTT. Protein product: CASSEVRGPNTEAFF. The variable domain in full, completed from reference TRBV2 and TRBJ1-1, reads EPEVTQTPSHQVTQMGQEVILRCVPISNHLYFYWYRQILGQKVEFLVSFYNNEISEKSEIFDDQFSVERPDGSNFTLKIRSTKLEDSAMYFCASSEVRGPNTEAFFGQGTRLTVV.

This clone was recorded only once. The genes are TRBV5-5 and TRBJ1-2, with TRBD1 as a possible D gene (5 bases). The CDR3 extends over 18 amino acids. Trimming pared 0 bases from V and 4 bases from J, leaving 22 bases between. Germline V CDR1 and CDR2: SGHKS, YYEKEE (reference sequence). The CDR3, as DNA: TGTGCCAGCAGCTTGGAAGGGGCCCCTACAGCCCGGATCTATGGCTACACCTTC. It yields the protein CASSLEGAPTARIYGYTF.

The chain carries TRBV6-1 and TRBJ1-6, with a weak D call TRBD1 (6 bases). With 0 bases removed from V and 11 bases from J, the gap between germline ends came to 11 bases. The CDR3 length is 14 residues. Germline V gene sequence: CDR1 MNHNS, CDR2 SASEGT. The CDR3 DNA is TGTGCCAGCAGTGAAGCCAGGGGCGGGCCACCCCTCCACTTT. The encoded protein is CASSEARGGPPLHF.

The genes are TRBV6-6 and TRBJ2-7; 7 bases are a match to TRBD1. The CDR3 sequence is 14 residues long. Germline trimming cut 6 bases from V and 2 bases from J; bases unmatched to any gene: 7. CDR1 is MNHNY and CDR2 is SVGAGI in the germline V gene (reference sequence). Here the CDR3 DNA reads TGTGCCAGCAGGACGGGACAGACTACCTACGAGCAGTACTTC. Protein sequence: CASRTGQTTYEQYF.

The chain uses TRBV7-9 and TRBJ1-2; 7 bases match TRBD1. The germline V gene encodes CDR1 SEHNR and CDR2 FQNEAQ (reference sequence). Trimming cost V 6 bases and J 8 bases; bases outside gene matches: 12. This CDR3 is built from 14 residues. CDR3 nucleotide sequence: TGTGCCAGCAGATTTCAGGGGGGACTCGGAGGCTACACCTTC. Amino acids: CASRFQGGLGGYTF.

The chain is built from TRBV11-1 and TRBJ2-7, with D tentatively TRBD1 (6 bases). V dropped 4 bases and J dropped 5 bases, with 15 bases sitting between them. CDR1 and CDR2 from the germline V gene are SGHAT and FQDESV (reference sequence). The CDR3 sequence is 14 residues long. The CDR3 sequence: CASSSRAEGDEQYF. CDR3 in DNA: TGTGCCAGCAGCTCCCGGGCCGAGGGGGACGAGCAGTACTTC.

The DNA of the CDR3 is TGTGCCAGCAGCCCCCCCCGGACTAGCTCAGATACGCAGTATTTT. Its translation is CASSPPRTSSDTQYF. This chain links TRBV2 with TRBJ2-3; 8 bases are shared with TRBD2. Germline-derived CDR1 and CDR2 are SNHLY and FYNNEI. The CDR3 runs 15 residues. V gave up 6 bases and J gave up 4 bases; unmatched junction bases: 9. The variable domain in full, with the rest retrieved from reference TRBV2 and TRBJ2-3, is EPEVTQTPSHQVTQMGQEVILRCVPISNHLYFYWYRQILGQKVEFLVSFYNNEISEKSEIFDDQFSVERPDGSNFTLKIRSTKLEDSAMYFCASSPPRTSSDTQYFGPGTRLTVL.

V gene TRBV7-9 combines with J gene TRBJ1-4, with 7 positions matching TRBD1. The trim removed 5 bases at V and 8 bases at J, leaving 8 bases unmatched. This CDR3 spans 14 amino acids. Germline loops: CDR1 SEHNR, CDR2 FQNEAQ (reference sequence). DNA of the CDR3: TGTGCCAGCAGCCTCTCCGGGACAGTAGAAAAACTGTTTTTT. The encoded protein is CASSLSGTVEKLFF.

The chain employs TRBV4-3 and TRBJ1-5; no clear D gene. This CDR3 region has 15 residues. Between the trimmed V and J ends, which lost 0 bases and 9 bases, there was a span of 15 bases. CDR1 LGHNA and CDR2 YSLEER come from the germline V gene. CDR3 in amino acids: CASSQESHSNSPQHF. Written as DNA, the CDR3 is TGCGCCAGCAGCCAAGAGTCCCATAGTAATTCGCCCCAGCATTTT.

The rearrangement links TRBV4-1 to TRBJ2-2, with no clear D. This CDR3 comprises 16 residues. V dropped 1 base and J dropped 2 bases, with 11 bases sitting between them. CDR1 is MGHRA and CDR2 is YSYEKL in the germline V gene. CDR3 nucleotides: TGCGCCAGCAGCCAAGTGTACCCAGAAAACACCGGGGAGCTGTTTTTT. It yields the protein CASSQVYPENTGELFF.

This sequence joins TRBV19 and TRBJ2-7, with TRBD1 as a possible D gene (5 bases). CDR1 LNHDA and CDR2 SQIVND come from the germline V gene (reference sequence). CDR3 length equals 13 residues. Trimming pared 10 bases from V and 0 bases from J, leaving 13 bases between. CDR3 DNA: TGTGCCACTATTGACAGTAGCTCCTACGAGCAGTACTTC. Translated: CATIDSSSYEQYF.

V is TRBV6-1 and J is TRBJ2-7; tentative D call: TRBD1 (5 bases). Looked up from germline, CDR1 is MNHNS and CDR2 is SASEGT. The CDR3 totals 12 residues. Trimming took 6 bases from V and 5 from J, leaving 11 bases between them. CDR3 coding DNA: TGTGCCAGCAGCCCCAGGGAACACGAGCAGTACTTC. Residues: CASSPREHEQYF.

The CDR3 here is CASSLSDSPAYEQYF. The CDR3 DNA follows: TGCGCCAGCAGCCTTTCGGACAGTCCCGCCTACGAGCAGTACTTC. The V gene is TRBV4-1, the J gene TRBJ2-7, with a tentative D call TRBD1 (6 bases). Germline V gene lookup returns CDR1 MGHRA and CDR2 YSYEKL. V shed 4 bases and J shed 2 bases, with 15 bases lying between them. CDR3 size: 15 residues.

The chain uses TRBV7-9 and TRBJ1-2; 10 nucleotides align to TRBD1. The CDR3 runs 17 residues. The germline V gene encodes CDR1 SEHNR and CDR2 FQNEAQ (reference sequence). The V and J ends lost 5 bases and 1 base, in that order; junction bases with no gene match: 10. CDR3 residues: CASSPRQGARDNYGYTF. Here the CDR3 DNA reads TGTGCCAGCAGCCCACGACAGGGGGCCAGAGATAACTATGGCTACACCTTC.

J is TRBJ1-2 and V is TRBV7-2; TRBD1 is a possible D gene (5 bases). The germline CDR1 and CDR2 sequences are SGHTA and FQGNSA. The CDR3 is 13 amino acids. The V gene lost 8 bases and the J gene lost 5 bases, with 15 bases spanning the gap. The CDR3 region is CASHLDRPYGYTF. CDR3 coding DNA: TGTGCCAGCCACCTCGACAGACCATATGGCTACACCTTC.